This TCR beta chain was captured in a study of T cells in tuberculosis. From germline, CDR1 is SGHNT and CDR2 YYREEE (reference sequence). The CDR3 has 16 residues. J gave up 2 bases and V 0 bases, and 1 base lay outside the gene matches. Measured with immunoSEQ multiplex PCR; TCRdb has only the in-frame clones, and not every one. The sample lists tens of thousands of clones; 92% were seen once. Time point specified: new active TB diagnosis, blood taken before or within 7 days of starting treatment. This TCR derives from an adult with tuberculosis. The rearrangement joins TRBV5-4 to TRBJ2-6, with TRBD2 identical over 8 bases. The sequencing used PBMCs, collected at tuberculosis diagnosis. The DNA for the CDR3 is TGTGCCAGCAGCTTGGTAGCGGGAACTGGGGCCAACGTCCTGACTTTC. Translated, it gives CASSLVAGTGANVLTF.